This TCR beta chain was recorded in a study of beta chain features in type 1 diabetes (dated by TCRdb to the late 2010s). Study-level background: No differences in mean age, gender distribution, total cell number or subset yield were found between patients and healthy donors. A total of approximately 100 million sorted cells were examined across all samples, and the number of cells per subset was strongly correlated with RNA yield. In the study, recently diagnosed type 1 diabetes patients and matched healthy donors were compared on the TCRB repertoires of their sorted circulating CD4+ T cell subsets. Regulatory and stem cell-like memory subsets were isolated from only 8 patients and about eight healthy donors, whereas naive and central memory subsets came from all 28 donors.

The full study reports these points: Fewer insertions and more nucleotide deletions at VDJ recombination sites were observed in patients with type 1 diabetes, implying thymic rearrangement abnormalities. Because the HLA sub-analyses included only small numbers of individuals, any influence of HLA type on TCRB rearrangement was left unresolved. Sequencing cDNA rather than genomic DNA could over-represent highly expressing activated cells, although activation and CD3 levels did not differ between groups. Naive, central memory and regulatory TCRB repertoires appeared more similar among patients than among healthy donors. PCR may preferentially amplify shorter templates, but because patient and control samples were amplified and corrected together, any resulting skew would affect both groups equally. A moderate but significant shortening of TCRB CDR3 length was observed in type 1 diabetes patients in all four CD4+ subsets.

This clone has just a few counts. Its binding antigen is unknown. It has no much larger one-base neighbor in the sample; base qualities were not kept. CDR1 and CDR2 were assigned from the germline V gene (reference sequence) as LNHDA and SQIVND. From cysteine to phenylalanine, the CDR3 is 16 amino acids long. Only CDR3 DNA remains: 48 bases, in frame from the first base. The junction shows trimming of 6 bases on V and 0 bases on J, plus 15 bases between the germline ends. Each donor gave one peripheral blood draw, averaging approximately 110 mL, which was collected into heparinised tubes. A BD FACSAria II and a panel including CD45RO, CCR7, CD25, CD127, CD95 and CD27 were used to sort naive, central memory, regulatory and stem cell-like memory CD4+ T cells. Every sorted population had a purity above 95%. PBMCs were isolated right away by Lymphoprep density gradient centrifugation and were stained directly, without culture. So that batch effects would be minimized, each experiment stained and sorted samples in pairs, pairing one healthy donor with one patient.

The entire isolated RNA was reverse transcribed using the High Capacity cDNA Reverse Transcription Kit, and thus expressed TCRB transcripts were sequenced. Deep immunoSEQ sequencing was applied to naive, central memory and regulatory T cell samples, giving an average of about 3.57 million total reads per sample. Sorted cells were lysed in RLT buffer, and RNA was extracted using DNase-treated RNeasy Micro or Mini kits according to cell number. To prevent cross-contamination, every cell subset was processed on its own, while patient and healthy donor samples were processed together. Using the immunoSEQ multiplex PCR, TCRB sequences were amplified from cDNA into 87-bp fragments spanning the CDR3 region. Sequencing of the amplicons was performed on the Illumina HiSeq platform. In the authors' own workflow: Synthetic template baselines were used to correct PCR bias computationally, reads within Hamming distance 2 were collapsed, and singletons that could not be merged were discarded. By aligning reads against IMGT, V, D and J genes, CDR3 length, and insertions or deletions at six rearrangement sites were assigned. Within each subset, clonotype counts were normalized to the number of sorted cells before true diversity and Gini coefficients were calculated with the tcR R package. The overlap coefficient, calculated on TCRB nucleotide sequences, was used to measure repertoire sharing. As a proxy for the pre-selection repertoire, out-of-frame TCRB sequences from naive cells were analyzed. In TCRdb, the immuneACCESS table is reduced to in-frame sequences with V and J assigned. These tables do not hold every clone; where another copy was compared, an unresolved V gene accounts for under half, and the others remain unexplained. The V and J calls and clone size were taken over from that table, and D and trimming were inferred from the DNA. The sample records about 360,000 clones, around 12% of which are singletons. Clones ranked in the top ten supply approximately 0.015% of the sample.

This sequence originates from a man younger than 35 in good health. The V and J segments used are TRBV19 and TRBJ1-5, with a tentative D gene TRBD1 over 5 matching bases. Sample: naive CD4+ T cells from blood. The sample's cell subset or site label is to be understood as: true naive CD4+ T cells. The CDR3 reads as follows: CASSGLTGDSNQPQHF. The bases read TGTGCCAGTAGCGGCCTCACAGGTGATAGCAATCAGCCCCAGCATTTT.